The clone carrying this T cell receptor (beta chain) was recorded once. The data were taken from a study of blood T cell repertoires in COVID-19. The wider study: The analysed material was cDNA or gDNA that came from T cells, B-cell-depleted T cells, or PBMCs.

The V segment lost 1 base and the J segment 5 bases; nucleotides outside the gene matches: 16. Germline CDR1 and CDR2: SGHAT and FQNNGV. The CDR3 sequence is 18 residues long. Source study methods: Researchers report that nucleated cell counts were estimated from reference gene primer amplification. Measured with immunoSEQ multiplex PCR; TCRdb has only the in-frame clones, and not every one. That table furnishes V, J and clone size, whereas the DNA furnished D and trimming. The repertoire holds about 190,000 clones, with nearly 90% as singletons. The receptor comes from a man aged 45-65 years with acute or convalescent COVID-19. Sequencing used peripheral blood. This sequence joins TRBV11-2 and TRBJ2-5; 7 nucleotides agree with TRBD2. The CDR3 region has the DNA TGTGCCAGCAGCTTAGTCCGGAGTCCGCGGGAGTTAAGTGAGACCCAGTACTTC. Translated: CASSLVRSPRELSETQYF. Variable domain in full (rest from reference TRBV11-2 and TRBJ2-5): EAGVAQSPRYKIIEKRQSVAFWCNPISGHATLYWYQQILGQGPKLLIQFQNNGVVDDSQLPKDRFSAERLKGVDSTLKIQPAKLEDSAVYLCASSLVRSPRELSETQYFGPGTRLLVL.